Sequencing of this T cell receptor (beta chain) was carried out in a study of prognosis after radiotherapy for stage I lung cancer. Study-wide results and caveats: Gene usage, both TRBV and TRBJ, reportedly differed between patients with metastases and patients without them. Stereotactic body radiation therapy was followed by a fall in unique TCR clone counts, with a median of roughly 9,300 versus 7,200.

Two-round multiplex PCR amplified TCR beta CDR3 from genomic DNA. Gene-specific TRBV and TRBJ primers were used in PCR round one. TCRdb passed the multiplex PCR reads through MiXCR, listing each CDR3 protein once. Among about 18,000 distinct CDR3 sequences, around 55% were seen once, and the ten largest hold 25% to 30%. Comments on this clonotype: Its target is not known.

Without prior chemotherapy, radiotherapy or other malignancies, every patient was node-negative by CT and PET/CT. Blood, around 5.7 milliliters, was collected at each of two time points. This clonotype originated in a donor over 45 with non-small cell lung cancer. The sample consisted of PBMCs, taken before or after stereotactic body radiation therapy (not recorded which).

The CDR3 spells CASSYGTDSTHEQFF. The CDR3 bases are TGTGCCAGCAGTTACGGGACAGACTCTACACATGAGCAGTTCTTC. V is TRBV6-5 and J is TRBJ2-1; 7 nucleotides match TRBD1. V was pared by 2 bases and J by 8 bases, with 9 bases of the junction left unmatched. The CDR3 runs to 15 residues. Germline loops: CDR1 MNHEY, CDR2 SVGAGI.